Shown below are 10 T cell receptor beta chains from a single sample sequenced in a study of Ad26.COV2.S vaccination and SARS-CoV-2 variants. Assay used: immunoSEQ multiplex PCR; TCRdb lists only in-frame clones, some missing. The sample lists around 340,000 clones, 65% to 90% occurring once. Treatment noted: some 20 received Ad26.COV2.S at low or high dose, single or two shots; five or six received placebo; per-sample allocation not given. Collection of samples fell on day 63 after the first vaccine or placebo injection. The sequencing here drew on peripheral blood, taken in a trial of Ad26.COV2.S vaccine versus placebo. The receptor set was obtained from a person aged 18-65 years who received the Ad26.COV2.S COVID-19 vaccine or a placebo.

The gene calls are TRBV2 and TRBJ1-2; D call uncertain. V dropped 5 bases and J dropped 3 bases, with 10 bases sitting between them. CDR1 is SNHLY and CDR2 is FYNNEI in the germline V gene. This CDR3 region has 13 residues. The CDR3 spells CASSPRVDYGYTF. CDR3 DNA sequence: TGTGCCAGCAGTCCCCGGGTAGACTATGGCTACACCTTC.

J is TRBJ2-3 and V is TRBV7-2, with 9 bases fitting TRBD1. The germline V gene has CDR1 SGHTA and CDR2 FQGNSA. With V trimmed by 11 bases and J by 1 base, 7 bases remained unmatched. This CDR3 contains 14 residues. CDR3 nucleotides: TGTGCCGGTGGGGGGGACAGGGGCACAGATACGCAGTATTTT. Translating it yields CAGGGDRGTDTQYF.

V is TRBV6-1 and J is TRBJ2-5; 7 bases are shared with TRBD2. The CDR3 has 16 residues. The J segment lost 8 bases and the V segment lost 3 bases, leaving 15 bases of the junction unmatched. Germline V gene lookup returns CDR1 MNHNS and CDR2 SASEGT. The CDR3 spells CASSDIAGLPRVTQYF. Written as DNA, the CDR3 is TGTGCCAGCAGTGATATAGCGGGCCTCCCCCGGGTCACCCAGTACTTC.

This clone was counted ten times or more. The gene calls are TRBV10-3 and TRBJ1-5, with D possibly matching TRBD1 (5 bases). Germline V gene sequence: CDR1 ENHRY, CDR2 SYGVKD. This CDR3 is built from 15 residues. With 3 bases removed from V and 0 bases from J, the gap between germline ends came to 9 bases. CDR3 in amino acids: CAISEGGDSNQPQHF. DNA for the CDR3: TGTGCCATCAGTGAAGGAGGGGATAGCAATCAGCCCCAGCATTTT.

The chain is built from TRBV29-1 and TRBJ1-3; TRBD1 agrees at 7 bases. The CDR3 covers 13 residues. Germline-derived CDR1 and CDR2 are SQVTM and ANQGSEA. With 6 bases clipped from V and 0 bases from J, the junction kept 2 bases outside the gene matches. The CDR3 nucleotides read TGCAGCGTGGGGGACAGCTCTGGAAACACCATATATTTT. Translated, it gives CSVGDSSGNTIYF.

This clone was seen only a few times. Other DNA sequences from this sample encode an identical CDR3 as well. The chain carries TRBV7-9 and TRBJ2-2, with D maybe TRBD1 (5 bases). Germline CDR1 and CDR2: SEHNR and FQNEAQ (reference sequence). Trimming stripped 1 base from V and 3 bases from J, with 6 bases between. The CDR3 contains 14 residues. CDR3 amino acids: CASSLGQYTGELFF. The CDR3 bases are TGTGCCAGCAGCTTAGGACAGTACACCGGGGAGCTGTTTTTT.

This chain links TRBV7-2 with TRBJ2-2; possible D gene TRBD2, 5 bases. CDR1 is SGHTA and CDR2 is FQGNSA in the germline V gene. CDR3 size: 12 residues. V was pared by 5 bases and J by 5 bases, with 6 bases between. CDR3: CASSRGTGELFF. The CDR3 region has the DNA TGTGCCAGCAGCCGAGGGACCGGGGAGCTGTTTTTT.

The chain is built from TRBV6-6 and TRBJ2-4, with D maybe TRBD1 (6 bases). The V gene's germline CDR1 is MNHNY and CDR2 SVGAGI (reference sequence). The CDR3 runs 14 residues. V was trimmed by 2 bases and J by 11 bases, leaving 16 bases between them. CDR3: CASSYPGQIDFQYF. The CDR3 coding sequence is TGTGCCAGCAGTTACCCTGGACAGATAGACTTTCAGTACTTC.

V gene TRBV12-3 or TRBV12-4 combines with J gene TRBJ2-3; no clear D gene. V was shortened by 7 bases and J by 3 bases, with 8 bases between the two germline ends. This CDR3 has 12 amino acids. The CDR3 reads CASKKGTDTQYF. In DNA, the CDR3 is TGTGCCAGCAAAAAGGGTACAGATACGCAGTATTTT.

CDR3 coding DNA: TGTGCCAGCTCACCATTCAGCAGGGACAGTAATGAAAAACTGTTTTTT. This sequence encodes CASSPFSRDSNEKLFF. The V gene is TRBV18, the J gene TRBJ1-4; 7 bases map to TRBD1. The CDR3 loop spans 16 amino acids. Germline-derived CDR1 and CDR2 are KGHSH and LQKENI. Trimming removed 2 bases from V and 4 bases from J; junction bases left unmatched: 7. The entire variable domain, with the rest obtained from reference TRBV18 and TRBJ1-4, is as follows: NAGVMQNPRHLVRRRGQEARLRCSPMKGHSHVYWYRQLPEEGLKFMVYLQKENIIDESGMPKERFSAEFPKEGPSILRIQQVVRGDSAAYFCASSPFSRDSNEKLFFGSGTQLSVL.